This is a list of T cell receptor beta chains from one sample in a study of regulatory T cells in long-lasting Graves disease. TCRdb redid the calling of the multiplex PCR reads with MiXCR, one entry per CDR3 protein. The table lists 700,000 or so distinct CDR3 sequences, approximately 29% of them singletons, with 40% to 55% in the top ten. Here the sequenced sample was peripheral blood mononuclear cells (PBMCs), taken when the disease was refractory, from a patient treated with antithyroid drugs. Receptors originate from a female donor with Graves disease. The CDR3 runs from the conserved cysteine through the conserved F or W. The D gene is left open where the match is weak. The listing skips clone size in some rows; elsewhere it reads once, few, many or a size class.

TRBV6-1	-	TRBJ2-2	few	CASSVPLQIANTGELFF	TGTGCCAGCAGTGTCCCCCTACAAATCGCGAACACCGGGGAGCTGTTTTTT
TRBV20-1	TRBD1	TRBJ1-1	-	CSALTGGLNTEAFF	TGCAGTGCTCTTACAGGGGGCTTGAACACTGAAGCTTTCTTT
TRBV7-9	-	TRBJ1-1	few	CASSLIEGTGEAFF	TGTGCCAGCAGCTTAATTGAGGGCACTGGGGAAGCTTTCTTT
TRBV20-1	TRBD1	TRBJ1-6	-	CSARTGANSPLHF	TGCAGTGCTCGGACAGGGGCTAATTCACCCCTCCACTTT
TRBV6-2/TRBV6-3	-	TRBJ2-7	-	CASSPNLSGTPHSYEQYF	TGTGCCAGCAGTCCCAACTTATCCGGGACACCCCACTCCTACGAGCAGTACTTC
TRBV12-3/TRBV12-4	TRBD1	TRBJ1-1	few	CASSLARDREAFF	TGTGCCAGCAGTTTAGCCCGGGACAGGGAAGCTTTCTTT
TRBV18	TRBD1	TRBJ1-2	-	CASSRETGGNYGYTF	TGTGCCAGCTCACGCGAGACAGGGGGGAACTATGGCTACACCTTC
TRBV19	-	TRBJ1-1	few	CASTQGVNTEAFF	TGTGCCAGTACCCAAGGCGTGAACACTGAAGCTTTCTTT
TRBV14	-	TRBJ1-1	few	CASSQERNTEAFF	TGTGCCAGCAGCCAAGAAAGGAACACTGAAGCTTTCTTT
TRBV20-1	-	TRBJ1-1	few	CSASFDSRRTEAFF	TGCAGTGCTAGTTTTGACAGCCGGAGGACTGAAGCTTTCTTT
TRBV6-2/TRBV6-3	TRBD2	TRBJ2-7	few	CASSQNLAGGREQYF	TGTGCCAGCAGCCAGAACCTAGCGGGAGGCCGCGAGCAGTACTTC
TRBV27	TRBD1	TRBJ1-2	-	CASSPGRDRYYGYTF	TGTGCCAGCAGTCCCGGTCGGGACAGATACTATGGCTACACCTTC
TRBV6-5	TRBD1	TRBJ2-7	few	CASSSVPGWTGAYEQYF	TGTGCCAGCAGTTCCGTGCCGGGTTGGACAGGGGCCTACGAGCAGTACTTC
TRBV2	-	TRBJ1-1	few	CASMQITEAFF	TGTGCCAGCATGCAGATCACTGAAGCTTTCTTT
TRBV12-3/TRBV12-4	-	TRBJ1-5	-	CASSPGSLGSNQPQHF	TGTGCCAGCAGCCCCGGGTCACTGGGGAGCAATCAGCCCCAGCATTTT
TRBV10-3	-	TRBJ1-5	once	CAISEKPPQPQHF	TGTGCCATCAGTGAAAAACCCCCCCAGCCCCAGCATTTT
TRBV19	TRBD1	TRBJ1-2	few	CASKTGVDVYGYTF	TGTGCCAGCAAGACAGGGGTCGATGTCTATGGCTACACCTTC
TRBV3-1	-	TRBJ2-5	few	CASSQDLAGETQYF	TGTGCCAGCAGCCAAGATCTAGCAGGGGAGACCCAGTACTTC
TRBV19	-	TRBJ1-1	-	CASSIPANTEAFF	TGTGCCAGTAGTATACCAGCGAACACTGAAGCTTTCTTT
TRBV2	-	TRBJ2-4	many	CASSLAKNIQYF	TGTGCCAGCAGTCTAGCCAAAAACATTCAGTACTTC
TRBV5-5	TRBD1	TRBJ2-7	-	CASSLVPGQGAIGEQYF	TGTGCCAGCAGCTTGGTTCCGGGACAGGGGGCTATCGGCGAGCAGTACTTC
TRBV28	-	TRBJ1-2	many	CASDSMGYGYTF	TGTGCCAGCGATTCCATGGGCTATGGCTACACCTTC
TRBV12-3/TRBV12-4	-	TRBJ1-1	few	CASSWTRNTEAFF	TGTGCCAGCAGCTGGACAAGGAACACTGAAGCTTTCTTT
TRBV28	-	TRBJ1-5	-	CASSRGIGLQPQHF	TGTGCCAGCAGTAGGGGAATAGGCCTCCAGCCCCAGCATTTT
TRBV4-1	-	TRBJ1-2	-	CASSHGFNYGYTF	TGCGCCAGCAGCCACGGGTTCAACTATGGCTACACCTTC
TRBV19	-	TRBJ1-1	-	CASRNREYTEAFF	TGTGCCAGTCGGAACCGGGAATACACTGAAGCTTTCTTT
TRBV6-1	-	TRBJ1-1	few	CASSQPDLQDGAFF	TGTGCCAGCAGTCAGCCCGACCTACAGGACGGGGCTTTCTTT
TRBV2	-	TRBJ1-1	-	CASSPTILNTEAFF	TGTGCCAGCAGTCCTACAATATTGAACACTGAAGCTTTCTTT
TRBV6-5	-	TRBJ1-2	few	CASSYSMDLGITEGYTF	TGTGCCAGCAGTTACTCGATGGATTTGGGTATAACGGAAGGCTACACCTTC
TRBV12-3/TRBV12-4	-	TRBJ1-3	-	CASSLAVMGRGGNTIYF	TGTGCCAGCAGTTTAGCAGTCATGGGACGTGGTGGAAACACCATATATTTT
TRBV28	TRBD1	TRBJ1-5	many	CASRPYGTGSDQPQHF	TGTGCCAGCAGACCATATGGGACAGGGAGCGATCAGCCCCAGCATTTT
TRBV24-1	-	TRBJ2-5	-	CATSEPGAGETQYF	TGTGCCACCAGTGAACCAGGGGCAGGGGAGACCCAGTACTTC
TRBV5-1	TRBD1	TRBJ1-1	-	CASSGNRGTEAFF	TGCGCCAGCAGCGGAAACAGGGGCACTGAAGCTTTCTTT
TRBV6-1	TRBD1	TRBJ2-7	few	CASSRTGNEKQYF	TGTGCCAGCAGTCGGACAGGAAACGAAAAGCAGTACTTC
TRBV2	TRBD2	TRBJ2-2	few	CASRSGSQTGELFF	TGTGCCAGCCGAAGCGGGAGTCAAACCGGGGAGCTGTTTTTT
TRBV19	TRBD2	TRBJ2-2	once	CASSIRSGNGELFF	TGTGCCAGTAGTATACGTAGCGGGAACGGGGAGCTGTTTTTT
TRBV13	-	TRBJ1-1	once	CASSLRGTREAFF	TGTGCCAGTAGCTTACGAGGGACCCGTGAAGCTTTCTTT
TRBV12-5	TRBD1	TRBJ2-4	-	CASGHGDSRLAKNIQYF	TGTGCTAGTGGTCACGGGGACAGCAGACTAGCCAAAAACATTCAGTACTTC
TRBV20-1	TRBD1	TRBJ2-2	few	CSAGQDNTGELFF	TGCAGTGCCGGACAGGACAACACCGGGGAGCTGTTTTTT
TRBV27	TRBD1	TRBJ1-2	many	CASKGAHYGYTF	TGTGCCAGCAAGGGGGCTCACTATGGCTACACCTTC
TRBV7-9	TRBD1	TRBJ1-2	-	CASSSRQGAIELGYTF	TGTGCCAGCAGCTCCCGGCAGGGGGCTATAGAATTGGGCTACACCTTC
TRBV5-5	-	TRBJ2-4	-	CASSLGQGRGNIQYF	TGTGCCAGCAGCTTGGGGCAGGGGCGGGGAAACATTCAGTACTTC
TRBV28	-	TRBJ1-5	few	CASRQIYVWDDQPQHF	TGTGCCAGCAGACAAATTTATGTGTGGGACGATCAGCCCCAGCATTTT
TRBV29-1	-	TRBJ1-2	few	CSAQGGDGYTF	TGCAGCGCCCAAGGGGGGGATGGCTACACCTTC
TRBV29-1	TRBD2	TRBJ2-7	few	CSVVGGSTSGDSCEQYF	TGCAGCGTCGTGGGGGGGTCCACTAGCGGGGACTCCTGCGAGCAGTACTTC
TRBV6-1	TRBD2	TRBJ2-7	few	CASSEASTSGKQYF	TGTGCCAGCAGTGAGGCTTCGACTAGCGGGAAGCAGTACTTC
TRBV15	-	TRBJ1-5	few	CATSSPGINQPQHF	TGTGCCACCAGCTCTCCAGGGATTAATCAGCCCCAGCATTTT
TRBV30	-	TRBJ2-7	-	CAWSRDLSYEQYF	TGTGCCTGGAGTCGAGACCTCTCCTACGAGCAGTACTTC
TRBV19	-	TRBJ1-2	-	CASSITAQNYGYTF	TGTGCCAGTAGTATCACAGCCCAAAACTATGGCTACACCTTC
TRBV13	-	TRBJ2-7	few	CASSLGRRVHEQYF	TGTGCCAGCAGCTTAGGGCGCAGGGTTCACGAGCAGTACTTC
TRBV20-1	TRBD1	TRBJ1-2	-	CSARTGGDGYTF	TGCAGTGCTAGGACAGGGGGAGATGGCTACACCTTC
TRBV2	TRBD1	TRBJ1-1	many	CASRAGTGPPGAAFF	TGTGCCAGCAGAGCCGGGACAGGGCCTCCGGGGGCAGCTTTCTTT
TRBV28	-	TRBJ2-7	few	CASRERQGRFQPSYEQYF	TGTGCCAGCAGGGAAAGACAAGGAAGATTTCAACCTTCCTACGAGCAGTACTTC
TRBV20-1	TRBD2	TRBJ2-2	few	CSATKIGLAHHGELFF	TGCAGTGCTACTAAGATCGGACTAGCGCATCACGGGGAGCTGTTTTTT
TRBV12-5	TRBD1	TRBJ2-6	-	CASGLIKTGGASGANVLTF	TGTGCTAGTGGTTTGATAAAGACAGGGGGCGCTTCTGGGGCCAACGTCCTGACTTTC
TRBV12-3/TRBV12-4	-	TRBJ2-7	few	CASSPPSWGPYEQYF	TGTGCCAGCAGCCCCCCTTCCTGGGGCCCCTACGAGCAGTACTTC
TRBV6-5	-	TRBJ1-2	few	CASSYGEGGYTF	TGTGCCAGCAGTTACGGGGAAGGGGGCTACACCTTC